The next 4 T cell receptor beta chains were all read from a single sample in a study of T-cell memory formation after mild COVID-19. TCRdb processed the 5' RACE reads anew with MiXCR; each CDR3 protein has one entry. The repertoire has about 290,000 distinct CDR3 sequences, 15% to 20% of them found once; the top ten carry roughly 23%. The specimen was PBMCs or a T cell subset sorted from them (not recorded which). The source is a man between 18 and 35 years old who had mild COVID-19 (a few samples of this study predate the infection). Cell type and time point are not known.

This clonotype was found a few times. The rearrangement joins TRBV12-3 or TRBV12-4 to TRBJ2-7, with TRBD1 matching 9 bases. V lost 6 bases, J lost 2 bases, and 5 bases stayed unmatched. CDR3 length equals 14 residues. The CDR3 DNA reads as TGTGCCAGCAGGCGGACAGGGGAAACCTACGAGCAGTACTTC. This codes for CASRRTGETYEQYF.

The chain employs TRBV5-1 and TRBJ1-2, with unresolved D. The V and J ends lost 1 base and 0 bases respectively, with 7 bases between them. The CDR3 totals 14 residues. Germline V CDR1 and CDR2: SGHRS, YFSETQ. CDR3 sequence (DNA): TGCGCCAGCAGCTTGCCGGGGTCTAACTATGGCTACACCTTC. Translated, it gives CASSLPGSNYGYTF.

This clonotype came up a few times. The chain recombines TRBV7-2 with TRBJ2-1, with 9 bases identical to TRBD1. The junction had 12 bases not matched to a gene; V was cut back by 5 bases and J by 10 bases. From germline, CDR1 is SGHTA and CDR2 FQGNSA. The CDR3 is 15 amino acids. The CDR3 loop is CASSQRDRVFFEQFF. The CDR3 nucleotides read TGTGCCAGCAGCCAGCGGGACAGGGTATTCTTCGAGCAGTTCTTC.

In its sample, this clonotype was seen a few times. The J gene is TRBJ1-6, the V gene TRBV2; D is possibly TRBD1 (5 bases). The CDR3 sequence is 14 residues long. V was shortened by 6 bases and J by 7 bases, with 13 bases between the two germline ends. Germline V gene sequence: CDR1 SNHLY, CDR2 FYNNEI. The CDR3: CASRTMGENSPLHF. CDR3 in DNA: TGTGCCAGCAGGACTATGGGGGAAAATTCACCCCTCCACTTT. The full variable domain, rest sourced from reference TRBV2 and TRBJ1-6, is EPEVTQTPSHQVTQMGQEVILRCVPISNHLYFYWYRQILGQKVEFLVSFYNNEISEKSEIFDDQFSVERPDGSNFTLKIRSTKLEDSAMYFCASRTMGENSPLHFGNGTRLTVT.